The 12 T cell receptor beta chains reported below all come from one sample, sequenced in a study of blood T cell repertoires in COVID-19. Generated by immunoSEQ multiplex PCR, the TCRdb table keeps only in-frame clones and is missing some. The table has about 310,000 clones, about 90% seen once. Specimen: peripheral blood. The receptors stem from a woman between 25 and 40 years old with COVID-19, enrolled during active disease.

This rearrangement joins TRBV5-4 to TRBJ1-1; 8 positions match TRBD1. The CDR3 has 13 amino acids. Germline V gene lookup returns CDR1 SGHNT and CDR2 YYREEE (reference sequence). After removal of 6 bases from V and 3 bases from J, the junction contained 4 bases not matched to a gene. Written as DNA, the CDR3 is TGTGCCAGCACCGTGACAGGGGACACTGAAGCTTTCTTT. It codes for CASTVTGDTEAFF.

The chain employs TRBV7-3 and TRBJ1-2, with 7 positions matching TRBD1. The germline CDR1 and CDR2 sequences are SGHTA and FQGTGA. The CDR3 spans 13 residues. V shed 5 bases, J shed 9 bases, and the junction held 9 bases outside the gene matches. The CDR3: CASSIYRGGSYTF. The CDR3 coding sequence is TGTGCCAGCAGCATCTACAGGGGTGGTAGCTACACCTTC.

The chain has TRBV4-1 and TRBJ2-1; 7 nucleotides line up with TRBD2. Germline V gene sequence: CDR1 MGHRA, CDR2 YSYEKL. With V trimmed by 0 bases and J by 5 bases, 13 bases remained unmatched. The CDR3 loop spans 18 amino acids. The CDR3 DNA reads TGCGCCAGCAGCCAAGATGGGTGGTACGGGAGGATAGACAATGAGCAGTTCTTC. Translating gives CASSQDGWYGRIDNEQFF.

This chain joins TRBV27 and TRBJ2-7; D is possibly TRBD1 (6 bases). Germline CDR1 is MNHEY and CDR2 is SMNVEV (reference sequence). The CDR3 length is 14 residues. Trimming removed 5 bases from V and 3 bases from J, with 14 bases in between. DNA for the CDR3: TGTGCCAGCAGTCCACAGGGATGGGACTACGAGCAGTACTTC. Translating it yields CASSPQGWDYEQYF.

This rearrangement joins TRBV5-1 to TRBJ2-5; D not certain. Germline V gene lookup returns CDR1 SGHRS and CDR2 YFSETQ. V lost 0 bases and J lost 2, with 8 bases in between. The CDR3 extends over 14 amino acids. CDR3 nucleotides: TGCGCCAGCAGCTTGGTCTTCTCGCAAGAGACCCAGTACTTC. It yields the protein CASSLVFSQETQYF.

CDR3 nucleotides: TGTGCCAGCAGCTGGGGACAGGGAGGCTTACTTAAGGATGAAGCTTTCTTT. Protein sequence: CASSWGQGGLLKDEAFF. The chain combines TRBV28 with TRBJ1-1; 9 nucleotides agree with TRBD1. CDR1 is MDHEN, CDR2 SYDVKM, per germline. The CDR3 length is 17 residues. The junction had 18 bases not matched to a gene; V was cut back by 6 bases and J by 7 bases.

V usage is TRBV10-2 and J usage is TRBJ2-1; 11 nucleotides match TRBD2. This CDR3 is 15 amino acids long. J was trimmed by 4 bases and V by 4 bases; bases with no gene match: 3. The germline gives CDR1 WSHSY, CDR2 SAAADI. In DNA, the CDR3 is TGCGCCAGCAGTGGACTAGCGGGAACTTACAATGAGCAGTTCTTC. Protein sequence: CASSGLAGTYNEQFF.

This chain links TRBV15 with TRBJ2-5; tentative D call: TRBD2 (6 bases). Germline CDR1 LNHNV, CDR2 YYDKDF (reference sequence). The CDR3 is 15 residues long. Trimming took 0 bases from V and 1 from J, leaving 9 bases between them. The CDR3 here is CATSRDRGAQETQYF. In DNA form, the CDR3 reads TGTGCCACCAGCAGAGATCGCGGGGCCCAAGAGACCCAGTACTTC.

The chain has TRBV5-1 and TRBJ1-6, with D perhaps TRBD1 (6 bases). Germline V gene lookup returns CDR1 SGHRS and CDR2 YFSETQ. V lost 2 bases, J lost 2 bases, and 14 bases lay in between. There are 17 residues in the CDR3. In DNA, the CDR3 is TGCGCCAGCAGCTTACAGGGTCCTGACCCCTATAATTCACCCCTCCACTTT. Its translation: CASSLQGPDPYNSPLHF.

About this clone: Distinct nucleotide sequences in the sample also encode this CDR3. The chain links TRBV13 to TRBJ1-2; 9 bases line up with TRBD1. Looked up from germline, CDR1 is PRHDT and CDR2 is FYEKMQ (reference sequence). The CDR3 sequence is 15 residues long. J lost 1 base, V lost 3 bases, and 3 bases had no gene match. The CDR3 is CASSFGQGINYGYTF. The CDR3 DNA sequence: TGTGCCAGCAGCTTTGGACAGGGGATTAACTATGGCTACACCTTC.

This clone was observed once. The chain couples TRBV30 to TRBJ2-5, with 12 bases aligning to TRBD2. The CDR3 has 16 residues. V gave up 5 bases and J gave up 2 bases; unmatched junction bases: 9. Germline CDR1 GTSNPN, CDR2 SVGIG (reference sequence). The CDR3 sequence is CAWSSGTSGSQETQYF. Written as DNA, the CDR3 is TGTGCCTGGTCGAGTGGGACTAGCGGGTCACAAGAGACCCAGTACTTC. The full variable domain, with the rest looked up from reference TRBV30 and TRBJ2-5, is SQTIHQWPATLVQPVGSPLSLECTVEGTSNPNLYWYRQAAGRGLQLLFYSVGIGQISSEVPQNLSASRPQDRQFILSSKKLLLSDSGFYLCAWSSGTSGSQETQYFGPGTRLLVL.

J is TRBJ2-7 and V is TRBV25-1, with a weak D call TRBD1 (5 bases). The germline gives CDR1 MGHDK, CDR2 SYGVNS. Trimming took 4 bases from V and 4 from J, leaving 17 bases between them. The CDR3 runs to 15 residues. DNA of the CDR3: TGTGCCAGCAGTGTATCCCTGGGGCGAGGATACGAGCAGTACTTC. Its protein is CASSVSLGRGYEQYF.